Below, 6 T cell receptor beta chains from the same sample are listed, as sequenced in a study of cytomegalovirus exposure and HLA in healthy donors. PCR used 60 Vbeta primers and 13 Jbeta primers. Libraries were prepared by immunoSEQ multiplex PCR; TCRdb keeps only in-frame clonotypes and omits some of them. The table records 150,000 to 200,000 clones, around 80% of them present only once. The sequenced material came from PBMCs. Receptors were obtained from a man aged 18 to 29 in good health and CMV-seronegative.

The V and J genes are TRBV4-1 and TRBJ1-6; D uncertain. The V gene's germline CDR1 is MGHRA and CDR2 YSYEKL. Trimming cost V 8 bases and J 3 bases, with 8 bases left between them. The CDR3 loop spans 13 amino acids. The CDR3 is CASGRHYNSPLHF. For the CDR3, the DNA is TGCGCCAGCGGCCGACACTATAATTCACCCCTCCACTTT.

This clone was observed a few times. At one boundary the junction diverges from the germline segment, which might be a read error. The chain employs TRBV7-7 and TRBJ2-5; 7 bases fit TRBD1. Germline CDR1 reads SSHAT; CDR2 reads FNYEAQ (reference sequence). The CDR3 is 14 residues long. CDR3 nucleotides: TGTGCTAGCAGCTTATACAGGGGCCAAGAGACCCAGTACTTC. Translating gives CASSLYRGQETQYF.

The chain couples TRBV10-2 to TRBJ2-5; 9 positions match TRBD2. In germline, CDR1 is WSHSY, CDR2 SAAADI. Losses at the gene ends were 3 bases for V and 5 bases for J; bases not matched to a gene: 7. The CDR3 sequence is 15 residues long. CDR3 loop: CASSDSAGGWETQYF. The CDR3 coding sequence is TGCGCCAGCAGTGATTCTGCGGGGGGGTGGGAGACCCAGTACTTC.

The V and J genes are TRBV5-4 and TRBJ2-3; a weak D match, TRBD2 (5 bases). The CDR3 is 15 residues long. V was shortened by 0 bases and J by 3 bases, with 11 bases between the two germline ends. The germline V gene encodes CDR1 SGHNT and CDR2 YYREEE (reference sequence). The CDR3 protein is CASSLGGIGTDTQYF. CDR3 in DNA: TGTGCCAGCAGCTTGGGAGGGATTGGGACAGATACGCAGTATTTT.

V is TRBV27 and J is TRBJ2-5; TRBD2 aligns across 7 bases. J was trimmed by 4 bases and V by 6 bases; bases with no gene match: 17. Germline CDR1 is MNHEY and CDR2 is SMNVEV (reference sequence). The CDR3 extends over 17 amino acids. The CDR3 reads CASRFNGWGRDGETQYF. CDR3 coding DNA: TGTGCCAGCAGATTCAACGGGTGGGGGAGGGATGGAGAGACCCAGTACTTC.

The chain uses TRBV5-1 and TRBJ2-1, with D perhaps TRBD2 (6 bases). Trimming stripped 4 bases from V and 6 bases from J, with 11 bases between. Germline assignment: CDR1 SGHRS and CDR2 YFSETQ. The CDR3 is 13 residues long. The CDR3 is CASSPGGFNEQFF. The CDR3 nucleotides are TGCGCCAGCAGCCCTGGGGGGTTCAATGAGCAGTTCTTC.